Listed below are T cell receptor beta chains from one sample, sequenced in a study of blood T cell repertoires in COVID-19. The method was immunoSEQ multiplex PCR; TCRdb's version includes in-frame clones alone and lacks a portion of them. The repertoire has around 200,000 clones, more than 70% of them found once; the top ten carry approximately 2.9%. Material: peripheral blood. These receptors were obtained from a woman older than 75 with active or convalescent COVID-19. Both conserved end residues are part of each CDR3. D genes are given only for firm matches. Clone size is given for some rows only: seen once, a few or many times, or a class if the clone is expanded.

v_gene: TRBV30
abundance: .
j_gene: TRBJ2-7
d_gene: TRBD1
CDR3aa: CAWSKSWGQGEYEQYF
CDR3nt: TGTGCCTGGAGTAAGAGCTGGGGACAGGGGGAGTACGAGCAGTACTTC

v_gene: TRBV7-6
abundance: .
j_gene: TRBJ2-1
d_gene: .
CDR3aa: CASSLPGGSYNEQFF
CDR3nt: TGTGCCAGCAGCCTCCCCGGAGGCTCCTACAATGAGCAGTTCTTC

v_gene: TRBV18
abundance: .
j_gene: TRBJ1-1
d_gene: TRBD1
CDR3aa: CASSREGAPGDTEAFF
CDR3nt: TGTGCCAGCTCGCGGGAGGGGGCGCCGGGAGACACTGAAGCTTTCTTT

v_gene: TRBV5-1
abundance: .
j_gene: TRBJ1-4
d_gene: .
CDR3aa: CASSLSGDSNEKLFF
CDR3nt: TGCGCCAGCAGCTTATCCGGAGACAGTAATGAAAAACTGTTTTTT

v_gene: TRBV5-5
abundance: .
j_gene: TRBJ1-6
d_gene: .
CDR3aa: CASSLAGEFSPLHF
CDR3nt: TGTGCCAGCAGCTTGGCCGGGGAATTTTCACCCCTCCACTTT

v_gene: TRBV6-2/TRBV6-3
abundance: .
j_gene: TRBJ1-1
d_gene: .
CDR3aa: CASSYGQLNTEAFF
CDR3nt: TGTGCCAGCAGTTACGGACAGTTGAACACTGAAGCTTTCTTT

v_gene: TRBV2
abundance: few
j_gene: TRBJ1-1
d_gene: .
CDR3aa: CASTRGAVQTEAFF
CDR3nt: TGTGCCTCGACGCGGGGGGCCGTACAAACTGAAGCTTTCTTT

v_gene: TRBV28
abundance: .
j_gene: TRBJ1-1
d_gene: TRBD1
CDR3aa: CASSPTGIVIEAFF
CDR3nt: TGTGCCAGCAGTCCGACAGGGATCGTTATTGAAGCTTTCTTT

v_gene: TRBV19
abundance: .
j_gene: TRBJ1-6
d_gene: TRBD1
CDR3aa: CASSARQGNSSPLHF
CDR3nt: TGTGCCAGTAGTGCCCGACAGGGTAATTCCTCACCCCTCCACTTT

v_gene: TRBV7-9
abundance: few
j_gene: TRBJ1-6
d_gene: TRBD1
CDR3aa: CVQSLGSRQGATYNSPLHF
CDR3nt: TGTGTCCAGAGCTTAGGATCCCGACAGGGGGCGACCTATAATTCACCCCTCCACTTT

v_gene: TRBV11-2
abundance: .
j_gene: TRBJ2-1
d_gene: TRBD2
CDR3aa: CASSLDKSGGASYNEQFF
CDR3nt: TGTGCCAGCAGCTTAGATAAGAGCGGGGGGGCCTCCTACAATGAGCAGTTCTTC

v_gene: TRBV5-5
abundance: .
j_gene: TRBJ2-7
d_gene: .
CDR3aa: CASTQSGTYEQYF
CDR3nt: TGTGCCAGCACCCAATCGGGTACCTACGAGCAGTACTTC

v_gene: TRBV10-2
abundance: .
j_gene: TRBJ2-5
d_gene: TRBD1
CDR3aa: CASSDPAGQGRETQYF
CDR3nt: TGCGCCAGCAGTGATCCAGCGGGACAGGGACGTGAGACCCAGTACTTC

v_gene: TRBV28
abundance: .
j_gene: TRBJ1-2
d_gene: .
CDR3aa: CASSLSAGVGYTF
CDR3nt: TGTGCCAGCAGTTTATCGGCAGGGGTAGGCTACACCTTC

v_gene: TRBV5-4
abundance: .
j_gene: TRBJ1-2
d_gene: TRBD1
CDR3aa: CASSLGGTGELYGYTF
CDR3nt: TGTGCCAGCAGCTTGGGGGGGACAGGGGAACTCTATGGCTACACCTTC

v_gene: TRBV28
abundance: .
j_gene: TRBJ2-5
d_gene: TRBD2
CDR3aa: CASSPGGSQETQYF
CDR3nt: TGTGCCAGCAGTCCGGGCGGGAGCCAAGAGACCCAGTACTTC

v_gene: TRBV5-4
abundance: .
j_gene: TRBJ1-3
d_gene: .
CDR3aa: CASSLSKSSGNTIYF
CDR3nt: TGTGCCAGCAGCTTGTCCAAGAGCTCTGGAAACACCATATATTTT

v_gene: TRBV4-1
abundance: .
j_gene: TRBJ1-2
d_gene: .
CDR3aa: CASSQNRDNYGYTF
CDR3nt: TGCGCCAGCAGCCAAAACAGGGATAACTATGGCTACACCTTC

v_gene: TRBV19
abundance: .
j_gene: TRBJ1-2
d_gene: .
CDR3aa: CASSIDRNYGYTF
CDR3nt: TGTGCCAGTAGTATCGACAGGAACTATGGCTACACCTTC

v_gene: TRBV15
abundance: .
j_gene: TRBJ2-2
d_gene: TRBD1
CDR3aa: CATSREGQGGTGELFF
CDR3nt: TGTGCCACCAGCAGAGAGGGACAGGGCGGCACCGGGGAGCTGTTTTTT

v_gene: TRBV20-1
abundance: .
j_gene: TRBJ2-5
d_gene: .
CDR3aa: CSASEVGQETQYF
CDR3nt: TGCAGTGCTAGTGAGGTCGGGCAAGAGACCCAGTACTTC

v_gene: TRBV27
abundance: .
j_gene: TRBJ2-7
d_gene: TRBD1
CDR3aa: CASSPYLNRGQEQYF
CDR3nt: TGTGCCAGCAGTCCATACCTAAACAGGGGGCAGGAGCAGTACTTC

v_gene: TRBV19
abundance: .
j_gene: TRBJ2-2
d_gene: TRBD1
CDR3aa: CASSLDRTGGRTGELFF
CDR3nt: TGTGCCAGTAGTCTAGACCGAACAGGGGGCCGGACCGGGGAGCTGTTTTTT

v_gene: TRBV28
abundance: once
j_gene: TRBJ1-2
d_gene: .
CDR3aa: CATYSVLGYTF
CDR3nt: TGTGCCACCTATTCTGTATTGGGCTACACCTTC

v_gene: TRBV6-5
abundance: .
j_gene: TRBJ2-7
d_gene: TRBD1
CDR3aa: CASSRWDRAYEQYF
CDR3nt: TGTGCCAGCAGTAGATGGGACAGAGCCTACGAGCAGTACTTC

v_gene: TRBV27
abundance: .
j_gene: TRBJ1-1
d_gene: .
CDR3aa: CASSLRDNPIEQAFF
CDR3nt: TGTGCCAGCAGTTTACGGGACAACCCCATTGAGCAGGCTTTCTTT

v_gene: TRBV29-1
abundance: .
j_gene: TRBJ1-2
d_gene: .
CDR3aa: CSVEKYSKAGYTF
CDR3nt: TGCAGCGTTGAAAAATATAGTAAAGCCGGCTACACCTTC

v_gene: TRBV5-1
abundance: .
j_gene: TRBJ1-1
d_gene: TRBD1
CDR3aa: CASSDQQGYTEAFF
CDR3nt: TGCGCCAGCAGCGACCAACAGGGGTACACTGAAGCTTTCTTT

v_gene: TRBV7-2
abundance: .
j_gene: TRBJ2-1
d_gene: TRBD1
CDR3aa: CASSAGTGAFNEQFF
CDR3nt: TGTGCCAGCAGCGCCGGGACAGGGGCTTTCAATGAGCAGTTCTTC

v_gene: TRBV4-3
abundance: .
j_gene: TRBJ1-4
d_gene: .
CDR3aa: CASSQEVQGFNEKLFF
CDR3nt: TGCGCCAGCAGCCAAGAAGTCCAGGGTTTTAATGAAAAGCTGTTTTTT

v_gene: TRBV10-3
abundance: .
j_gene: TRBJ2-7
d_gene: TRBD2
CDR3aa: CAISNSGVSSYEQYF
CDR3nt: TGTGCCATCAGTAATAGCGGGGTAAGCTCCTACGAGCAGTACTTC

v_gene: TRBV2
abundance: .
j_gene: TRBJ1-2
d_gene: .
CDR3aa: CASSQTDLQGRSYGYTF
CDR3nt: TGTGCCAGCAGCCAAACTGACTTACAGGGCCGGAGCTATGGCTACACCTTC

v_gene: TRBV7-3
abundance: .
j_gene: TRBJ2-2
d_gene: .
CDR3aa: CASSFSDTGELFF
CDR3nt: TGTGCCAGCAGCTTTTCAGACACCGGGGAGCTGTTTTTT

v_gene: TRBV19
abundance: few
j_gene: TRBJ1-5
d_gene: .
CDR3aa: CASSALGGGNQPQHF
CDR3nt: TGTGCCAGTAGTGCGCTAGGCGGAGGAAATCAGCCCCAGCATTTT

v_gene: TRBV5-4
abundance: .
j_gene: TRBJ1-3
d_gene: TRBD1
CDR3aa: CASSSGGQVDGNTIYF
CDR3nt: TGTGCCAGCAGCTCAGGGGGACAGGTCGATGGAAACACCATATATTTT

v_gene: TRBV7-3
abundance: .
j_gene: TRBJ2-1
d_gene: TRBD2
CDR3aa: CASSSRTTSGGKQFF
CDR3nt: TGTGCCAGCAGCTCGAGAACGACTAGCGGGGGGAAGCAGTTCTTC

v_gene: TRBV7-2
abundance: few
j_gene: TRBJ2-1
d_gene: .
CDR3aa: CASSLAGARRNNEQFF
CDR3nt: TGTGCCAGCAGCTTAGCGGGGGCTAGGCGGAACAATGAGCAGTTCTTC

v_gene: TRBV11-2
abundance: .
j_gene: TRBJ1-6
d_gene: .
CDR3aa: CASSAGSNSPLHF
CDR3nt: TGTGCCAGCAGCGCCGGGAGTAACTCACCCCTCCACTTT

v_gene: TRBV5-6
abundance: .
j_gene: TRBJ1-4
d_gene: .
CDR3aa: CASSLTTGSGNEKLFF
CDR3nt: TGTGCCAGCAGCTTGACAACAGGGTCCGGTAATGAAAAACTGTTTTTT

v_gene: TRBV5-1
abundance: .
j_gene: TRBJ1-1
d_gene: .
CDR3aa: CASSDSGVGTEAFF
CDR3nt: TGCGCCAGCTCCGACTCAGGGGTGGGGACTGAAGCTTTCTTT

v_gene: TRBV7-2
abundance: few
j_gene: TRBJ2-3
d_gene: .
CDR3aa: CASSLYQGSTDTQYF
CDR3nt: TGTGCCAGCAGCTTATATCAGGGATCCACAGATACGCAGTATTTT

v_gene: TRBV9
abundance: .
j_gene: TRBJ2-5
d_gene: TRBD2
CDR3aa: CASSVGVSGGPRETQYF
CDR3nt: TGTGCCAGCAGCGTAGGGGTTAGCGGGGGCCCTCGGGAGACCCAGTACTTC

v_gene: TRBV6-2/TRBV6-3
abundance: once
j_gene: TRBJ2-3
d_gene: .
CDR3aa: CASSYSLELADRTDTQYF
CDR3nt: TGTGCCAGCAGTTACTCGTTAGAGCTAGCAGACCGCACAGATACGCAGTATTTT

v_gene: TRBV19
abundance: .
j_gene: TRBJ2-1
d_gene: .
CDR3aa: CASSQPTAFNEQFF
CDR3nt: TGTGCCAGTAGTCAACCGACAGCCTTCAATGAGCAGTTCTTC

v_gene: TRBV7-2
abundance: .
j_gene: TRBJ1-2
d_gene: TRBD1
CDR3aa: CASSLERQGPVFF
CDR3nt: TGTGCCAGCAGCTTAGAAAGACAGGGCCCCGTCTTCTTC

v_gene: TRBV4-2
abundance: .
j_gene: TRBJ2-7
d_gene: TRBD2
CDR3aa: CASSPSGGSSYEQYF
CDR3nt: TGTGCCAGCAGCCCAAGCGGGGGGAGCTCCTACGAGCAGTACTTC

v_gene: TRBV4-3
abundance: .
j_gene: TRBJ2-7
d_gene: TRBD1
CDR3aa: CASSQDRDSSYEQYF
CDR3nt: TGCGCCAGCAGCCAAGATCGGGACAGCTCCTACGAGCAGTACTTC

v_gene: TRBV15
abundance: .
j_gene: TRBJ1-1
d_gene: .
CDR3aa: CATSRGGLMNTEAFF
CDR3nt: TGTGCCACCAGCAGGGGCGGACTGATGAACACTGAAGCTTTCTTT

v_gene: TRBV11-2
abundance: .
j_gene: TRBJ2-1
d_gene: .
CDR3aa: CASSYGAGGPENEQFF
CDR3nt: TGTGCCAGCAGCTATGGGGCAGGGGGGCCGGAAAATGAGCAGTTCTTC

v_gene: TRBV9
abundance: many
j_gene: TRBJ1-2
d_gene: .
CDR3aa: CASSVGESGGGYTF
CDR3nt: TGTGCCAGCAGCGTAGGGGAGAGTGGTGGTGGCTACACCTTC

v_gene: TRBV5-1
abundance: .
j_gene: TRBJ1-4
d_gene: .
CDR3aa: CASSLAAGAQGEEKLFF
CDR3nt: TGCGCCAGCAGCTTGGCGGCAGGGGCGCAAGGTGAAGAAAAACTGTTTTTT

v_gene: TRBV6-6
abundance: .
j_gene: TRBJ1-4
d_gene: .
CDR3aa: CASTPPGGTEKLFF
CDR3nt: TGTGCCAGCACTCCGCCCGGGGGAACTGAAAAACTGTTTTTT

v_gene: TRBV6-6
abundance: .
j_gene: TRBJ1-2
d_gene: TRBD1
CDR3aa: CASSSDRVGYTF
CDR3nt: TGTGCCAGCAGCTCAGACAGGGTAGGCTACACCTTC

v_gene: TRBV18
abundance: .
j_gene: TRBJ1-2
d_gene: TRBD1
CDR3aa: CASSPPGTGASSYTF
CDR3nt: TGTGCCAGCTCACCCCCCGGGACAGGGGCATCTAGCTACACCTTC

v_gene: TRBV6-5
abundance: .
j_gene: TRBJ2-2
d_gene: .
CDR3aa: CASSYFVVKGAGELFF
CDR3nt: TGTGCCAGCAGTTACTTCGTTGTCAAGGGGGCCGGGGAGCTGTTTTTT

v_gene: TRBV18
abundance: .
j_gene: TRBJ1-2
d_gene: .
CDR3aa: CASSPTSRTENYGYTF
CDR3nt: TGTGCCAGCTCTCCCACCTCAAGGACAGAGAACTATGGCTACACCTTC